This T cell receptor (beta chain) was retrieved from a study of cytomegalovirus exposure and HLA in healthy donors. PCR was performed using 60 Vbeta and 13 Jbeta primers. TCRdb's table, derived via immunoSEQ multiplex PCR, lists solely in-frame clones and lacks some. In the table there are under 55,000 clones, around 70% of which are singletons. A note on this clone: The antigen is undetermined.

The CDR3 totals 19 residues. Trimming stripped 2 bases from V and 1 base from J, with 22 bases between. Findings and caveats of the study: A later analysis linked a missense DCLRE1C variant to TCR beta V- and J-gene trimming.

The chain couples TRBV5-3 to TRBJ2-1, with D possibly matching TRBD2 (6 bases). TRBV5-3 is recorded as an ORF, its role being uncertain. Sequencing input: PBMCs. The TCR originated in a woman aged 50 to 65 in good health and CMV-seronegative. Here the CDR3 DNA reads TGTGCCAGAAGCTTTTTCCCCGGGAGAATTCCGAGGTCCTACAATGAGCAGTTCTTC. Amino acid sequence: CARSFFPGRIPRSYNEQFF.